This T cell receptor (beta chain) was captured by sequencing in a study of T cells after posttransplantation cyclophosphamide. Study-level findings and limits: Donor CD8+ memory clones often dominated recipient blood repertoires at later times. Blood and skin or GI T cell repertoires showed limited TRB overlap. TRB clonality was highly associated with recipient CMV seropositivity and reactivation.

This clone turned up a few times. What it binds is not known. On the day of bone marrow donation, the related graft donor provided peripheral blood. The junction had 10 bases not matched to a gene; V was cut back by 5 bases and J by 9 bases. This CDR3 is built from 15 residues. Germline V lookup: CDR1 PRHDT, CDR2 FYEKMQ (reference sequence). Produced via immunoSEQ multiplex PCR; TCRdb's table is partial and in-frame only. This sample comprises about 38,000 clones, none seen once only. This chain joins TRBV13 and TRBJ2-2; TRBD1 aligns across 9 bases. The sequenced sample consisted of PBMCs. The sequence was collected from a man aged 45-60 years in good health, CMV-negative, and a related stem cell transplant donor. The DNA for the CDR3 is TGTGCCAGCAGCATAACGGACAGGGGAGGTCGGGAGCTGTTTTTT. Protein: CASSITDRGGRELFF.